This T cell receptor beta chain was sequenced in a study of regulatory T cells in long-lasting Graves disease (dated by TCRdb to the early 2020s). About the full investigation: Patients with newly diagnosed Graves' disease had been on antithyroid drugs for under 3 months. Persistent Graves' disease patients were compared with newly diagnosed Graves' disease patients by peripheral blood TCR sequencing and RNA sequencing. The study was registered as a clinical trial and conducted in China. A total of some 35 samples underwent TCR sequencing, from some 13 patients with persistent Graves' disease and some 20 patients with newly diagnosed Graves' disease. Study-wide findings and limitations: Compared with newly diagnosed patients, patients with persistent Graves' disease had lower TCR Shannon entropy and fewer highly expanded clones, which suggests clonal expansion. Only the TCR beta chain was sequenced and analyzed. Patients with persistent disease shared more public clonotypes (around 2,700) than newly diagnosed patients did (roughly 970). The authors acknowledged the small sample size as a limitation that may reduce accuracy. Because the primary lesion, thyroid tissue, could not be accessed, the study looked at peripheral blood alone.

The label giving this sample's time point can be read as: newly diagnosed GD, antithyroid drugs for less than 3 months. For both TCR sequencing and RNA sequencing, RNA was extracted from PBMCs in TRIzol. The diagnosis of Graves' disease was made according to American Thyroid Association guidelines. Patients for the study were recruited at an endocrinology department in Xi'an, China. Each patient gave approximately 10 milliliters of peripheral blood, collected in an EDTA anticoagulant tube. Ficoll Paque Plus density gradient separation was used to isolate PBMCs, and no additional T cell sorting was done. An Agilent 2100 Bioanalyzer and agarose gel were used to assess RNA quality, and a NanoDrop 2000 was used to measure RNA concentration. As concerns this clonotype: No antigen is known for it. One base away there is no much larger clone; base qualities are not given.

Libraries were constructed by multiplex PCR. Sequencing used an Illumina HiSeq 4000. To build TCR beta libraries, CDR3 regions were amplified by Arm-PCR using iRepertoire HTBI primers. PCR products were gel purified before sequencing. In the paper's pipeline: Across samples, 55 to 80 TRBV and 13 to 15 TRBJ segments were identified and used for gene usage analysis of CDR3 amino acid clonotypes. COPE and FqMerger were used to merge the filtered high-quality paired reads into contigs. Contigs were aligned with BLAST to IMGT TRBV, TRBD and TRBJ reference genes, and CDR3 was defined per IMGT. Any clonotype with a frequency above 0.1% was counted as a highly expanded clone. Shannon entropy was used to measure repertoire diversity, and the Gini coefficient was used to measure V-J evenness. Clonotypes shared by more than one individual were considered public. The public reads were reanalyzed by TCRdb: fastp trimming at Q25, MiXCR alignment, in-frame beta chains only. For every CDR3 protein sequence, its rows merge into one entry that carries the most common genes and DNA. In this record, the V and J calls reflect TCRdb's handling and not the investigators' own analysis. The sample has hundreds of thousands of distinct CDR3 sequences on record, about 16% of them singletons. Around 25% of the sample belongs to the ten largest clones.

These same records also appear under a second study, on T cells in Graves' hyperthyroidism and ophthalmopathy. That second report states: Stable Graves' hyperthyroidism was defined as no progression to ophthalmopathy during 18 months of follow-up. Hyperthyroidism patients were newly diagnosed, with disease duration under 2 months, and aged 18 to 65 years. Patients with uncontrolled infections, other autoimmune diseases, pregnancy or lactation were excluded. Clinical symptoms, serum thyroxine and TRAb, thyroid ultrasound, and orbital computed tomography formed the basis for the diagnoses. The TCR CDR3 was subjected to a first round of RT-PCR using the HTBI primer set and the Qiagen OneStep RT-PCR kit. Most expanded thyroid clonotypes (frequency above 0.001) were also found in blood, which suggests that blood repertoires may mirror thyroid immune responses. Ophthalmopathy was separated from stable hyperthyroidism by a 13 V-J signature model, with approximately 85% sensitivity and about 81% specificity obtained in cross-validation and 80%/75% obtained in testing. In validation, the model predicted progression to ophthalmopathy with 55% to 71% sensitivity and 72% to 75% specificity, a median of about six months before onset. To identify distinguishing TCR V-J signatures, a discovery cohort of 100 or so patients was used, comprising 43 with Graves' ophthalmopathy and 57 with stable Graves' hyperthyroidism. Prospective prediction of ophthalmopathy was tested in an independent validation cohort of 18 to 20 hyperthyroidism patients and roughly 16 patients who later progressed to ophthalmopathy. The 75 to 100 discovery patients were divided at random into training and test sets in a 7:3 ratio. In several Graves' hyperthyroidism patients, the study also compared T-cell repertoires from thyroid tissue with T-cell repertoires from blood. After blood sampling, hyperthyroidism patients were treated with methimazole at a starting dose of 30 mg daily, and ophthalmopathy patients were treated with high-dose intravenous methylprednisolone. Libraries were constructed in a second round of multiplex PCR, after which size selection and purification were carried out. Sequencing of the libraries was done on an Illumina HiSeq2000 using paired-end 100 bp reads. SOAPnuke was used to process the raw data, removing reads that contained adapters or uncalled bases, had a mean Phred below 15, or lacked an exact match to the constant primer or identifier. COPE v1.2.5 was used to merge high-quality paired reads, and clonotypes were defined as unique nucleotide sequences. MiTCR v1.1 was used to align the clonotypes against IMGT TRBV, TRBD and TRBJ reference segments. The analysis included only V-J combinations with a frequency above 0.0001, which together covered around 99% of the repertoires. A TCS score was defined as the ratio of F50 (clonal expansion) to E x V (chaos), with BLOSUM62-based TCRdist applied between CDR3 peptides within each V-J. Welch's t-statistics and random forest reduced around 520 V-J features to 13, which were used in a naive Bayes classifier (R e1071). No statistical method was used to fix the sample size in advance, and group allocation was not hidden from the investigators. The paper reports TCR Vbeta CDR3 sequencing of some 140 peripheral blood samples: around 41 ophthalmopathy, fewer than 80 hyperthyroidism and 17 progressor patients.

The receptor comes from a woman aged 35-65 years with Graves disease. Donor details come from another sample of the same person, matched by shared clones. The material sequenced was peripheral blood mononuclear cells (PBMCs), taken at new diagnosis, from a patient treated with antithyroid drugs.

Read as DNA, the sequence is TGCGCCAGCAGCTCGACAGGGATTAGTGAAAAACTGTTTTTT. Its amino acids are CASSSTGISEKLFF. The sequence is built from TRBV5-1 and TRBJ1-4; 7 junctional bases match TRBD1. Germline trimming amounts to 3 bases on V and 7 bases on J, with 6 as the count of junction bases outside the gene matches. For CDR1 and CDR2, the germline V gene lists SGHRS and YFSETQ. Including cysteine and phenylalanine, the CDR3 has 14 amino acids. Of the read, only the CDR3 DNA is kept; its 42 bases are in frame from base 1.